This passage covers 32 T cell receptor beta chains from one sample sequenced in a study of blood T cell repertoires in COVID-19. Only in-frame clones appear in the TCRdb table, and some are missing; sequencing was by immunoSEQ multiplex PCR. The sample carries roughly 250,000 clones, around 91% recorded once. The specimen sequenced was PBMCs or T cells enriched from blood (not recorded which). These receptors all come from a woman in her late teens or twenties who had recovered from COVID-19.

For this clone: Additional DNA sequences in this sample encode the identical CDR3. V usage is TRBV5-1 and J usage is TRBJ2-5; TRBD2 matches 8 bases. The CDR3 totals 14 residues. Germline loops: CDR1 SGHRS, CDR2 YFSETQ. The V segment lost 4 bases and the J segment 5 bases; nucleotides outside the gene matches: 7. CDR3 sequence: CASSLRGGLETQYF. DNA for the CDR3: TGCGCCAGCAGCCTTCGGGGGGGCCTCGAGACCCAGTACTTC.

The rearrangement uses TRBV30 and TRBJ2-7; D may be TRBD1 (7 bases). V dropped 3 bases and J dropped 7 bases, with 16 bases sitting between them. The CDR3 runs 13 residues. Germline CDR1 is GTSNPN and CDR2 is SVGIG (reference sequence). CDR3 sequence (DNA): TGTGCCTGGAGATATAAGGGGGCGGGGGAGCAGTACTTC. Amino acid sequence: CAWRYKGAGEQYF. The variable domain in full, completed from reference TRBV30 and TRBJ2-7, reads SQTIHQWPATLVQPVGSPLSLECTVEGTSNPNLYWYRQAAGRGLQLLFYSVGIGQISSEVPQNLSASRPQDRQFILSSKKLLLSDSGFYLCAWRYKGAGEQYFGPGTRLTVT.

The V call is TRBV9, the J call TRBJ2-3; TRBD2 is a possible D gene (6 bases). CDR3 size: 15 residues. Per the germline V gene, CDR1 is SGDLS and CDR2 is YYNGEE. V lost 0 bases to trimming and J lost 0 bases, with 8 bases between them. CDR3 DNA sequence: TGTGCCAGCAGCGTAGTCGGGAGAAGCACAGATACGCAGTATTTT. Protein product: CASSVVGRSTDTQYF.

This chain uses TRBV19 with TRBJ2-7; 9 bases are a match to TRBD1. Germline CDR1 and CDR2: LNHDA and SQIVND (reference sequence). After removal of 3 bases from V and 5 bases from J, the junction contained 8 bases not matched to a gene. This CDR3 has 15 residues. CDR3: CASSISGTGLDEQYF. The CDR3 DNA reads as TGTGCCAGTAGTATCTCCGGGACAGGGCTGGACGAGCAGTACTTC.

This sequence joins TRBV5-1 and TRBJ2-7; 7 nucleotides align to TRBD2. The CDR3 is made up of 16 amino acids. V trimming: 0 bases; J trimming: 2 bases; junction bases outside the gene matches: 8. Looked up from germline, CDR1 is SGHRS and CDR2 is YFSETQ. CDR3 in amino acids: CASSLAPGRGTYEQYF. CDR3 nucleotide sequence: TGCGCCAGCAGCTTGGCCCCAGGGAGGGGCACCTACGAGCAGTACTTC.

The chain links TRBV10-3 to TRBJ2-1, with 13 bases fitting TRBD2. The CDR3 covers 16 residues. Germline lookup yields CDR1 ENHRY and CDR2 SYGVKD. The junction had 5 bases not matched to a gene; V was cut back by 2 bases and J by 7 bases. The DNA of the CDR3 is TGTGCCATCAGTGAGAATCCGGGACTAGCGGGGAATGAGCAGTTCTTC. It encodes CAISENPGLAGNEQFF.

In its sample, this clone was seen a few times. The chain couples TRBV12-5 to TRBJ2-7, with 12 bases that match TRBD1. The germline V gene has CDR1 LGHNT and CDR2 FRNRAP. J lost 0 bases, V lost 6 bases, and 15 bases had no gene match. The CDR3 has 19 residues. The CDR3 loop reads CASGSVGQGADLTSYEQYF. The CDR3 DNA sequence: TGTGCTAGTGGGAGCGTGGGACAGGGGGCGGATTTGACCTCCTACGAGCAGTACTTC. The full variable domain, in which reference TRBV12-5 and TRBJ2-7 provide the parts outside the CDR3, is DARVTQTPRHKVTEMGQEVTMRCQPILGHNTVFWYRQTMMQGLELLAYFRNRAPLDDSGMPKDRFSAEMPDATLATLKIQPSEPRDSAVYFCASGSVGQGADLTSYEQYFGPGTRLTVT.

The chain couples TRBV5-8 to TRBJ1-5; TRBD1 might be the D (6 bases). V was trimmed by 0 bases and J by 8 bases, leaving 12 bases between them. CDR1 is SGHTS, CDR2 YDEGEE, per germline. The CDR3 has 14 residues. In DNA, the CDR3 is TGTGCCAGCAGCTTGGACAGGGAGATAGAGCCCCAGCATTTT. It yields the protein CASSLDREIEPQHF.

The chain combines TRBV12-3 or TRBV12-4 with TRBJ2-5, with 8 bases matching TRBD1. The CDR3 has 13 residues. J was trimmed by 7 bases and V by 6 bases; bases with no gene match: 7. CDR3 DNA sequence: TGTGCCAGCAGCCCGGACAGGGTTTCGACCCAGTACTTC. Translation: CASSPDRVSTQYF.

This chain uses TRBV28 with TRBJ2-7, with 7 bases lining up with TRBD1. The CDR3 extends over 15 amino acids. Per germline, CDR1 MDHEN and CDR2 SYDVKM. J lost 3 bases, V lost 2 bases, and 7 bases had no gene match. CDR3 sequence: CASSLKLDRFYEQYF. Here the CDR3 DNA reads TGTGCCAGCAGTTTAAAGCTGGACAGGTTCTACGAGCAGTACTTC.

J is TRBJ1-1 and V is TRBV30; TRBD1 matches 7 bases. The CDR3 totals 15 residues. The germline gives CDR1 GTSNPN, CDR2 SVGIG (reference sequence). V lost 0 bases to trimming and J lost 2 bases; unmatched junction nucleotides: 6. CDR3 protein: CAWSVRGTANTEAFF. As DNA, the CDR3 is TGTGCCTGGAGTGTACGGGGGACAGCTAACACTGAAGCTTTCTTT.

The chain employs TRBV7-3 and TRBJ2-5; TRBD1 is a possible D gene (6 bases). V was trimmed by 9 bases and J by 1 base, leaving 12 bases between them. The V gene's germline CDR1 is SGHTA and CDR2 FQGTGA. This CDR3 is built from 13 residues. The CDR3 nucleotides are TGTGCCAGTGCCAGGGGTCGCCAAGAGACCCAGTACTTC. It is translated as CASARGRQETQYF. Drawing the rest from reference TRBV7-3 and TRBJ2-5, the complete variable domain is GAGVSQTPSNKVTEKGKYVELRCDPISGHTALYWYRQSLGQGPEFLIYFQGTGAADDSGLPNDRFFAVRPEGSVSTLKIQRTERGDSAVYLCASARGRQETQYFGPGTRLLVL.

The rearrangement links TRBV5-4 to TRBJ2-1; a possible D gene is TRBD2 (7 bases). CDR1 is SGHNT and CDR2 is YYREEE in the germline V gene (reference sequence). The CDR3 is made up of 15 amino acids. The V end was cut by 0 bases, the J end by 6 bases, with 13 bases between. The CDR3 sequence: CASSLGGGEVNEQFF. The CDR3 nucleotides read TGTGCCAGCAGCTTGGGCGGGGGCGAGGTCAATGAGCAGTTCTTC. Full variable domain (remainder filled in from reference TRBV5-4 and TRBJ2-1): ETGVTQSPTHLIKTRGQQVTLRCSSQSGHNTVSWYQQALGQGPQFIFQYYREEENGRGNFPPRFSGLQFPNYSSELNVNALELDDSALYLCASSLGGGEVNEQFFGPGTRLTVL.

The rearrangement joins TRBV19 to TRBJ1-4; D perhaps matches TRBD1 (5 bases). Germline V gives CDR1 LNHDA, CDR2 SQIVND (reference sequence). This CDR3 region has 13 residues. V lost 9 bases and J 6 bases, leaving 14 bases between the germline ends. In nucleotides, the CDR3 is TGTGCCAGCAACCGACAGCCAGATGAAAAACTGTTTTTT. As protein: CASNRQPDEKLFF.

The V gene is TRBV28, the J gene TRBJ1-1, with D unresolved. Per the germline V gene, CDR1 is MDHEN and CDR2 is SYDVKM. This CDR3 comprises 13 residues. Trimming removed 1 base at V and 4 bases at J, with 7 bases between. The CDR3 coding sequence is TGTGCCAGCAGTTTATATGAGGGCACTGAAGCTTTCTTT. It is translated as CASSLYEGTEAFF.

The rearrangement joins TRBV13 to TRBJ2-7; 11 bases line up with TRBD2. J was trimmed by 3 bases and V by 3 bases; bases with no gene match: 1. In germline, CDR1 is PRHDT, CDR2 FYEKMQ (reference sequence). The CDR3 has 14 amino acids. The CDR3 nucleotides read TGTGCCAGCAGCTTCGGGACTAGCGGCTACGAGCAGTACTTC. It is translated as CASSFGTSGYEQYF.

The gene calls are TRBV28 and TRBJ2-2, with a weak D call TRBD2 (6 bases). This CDR3 is 12 amino acids long. In germline, CDR1 is MDHEN, CDR2 SYDVKM. Trimming removed 8 bases from V and 6 bases from J, with 10 bases in between. In DNA, the CDR3 is TGTGCCAGCCGCTGGAGGGCCGGGGAGCTGTTTTTT. The encoded protein is CASRWRAGELFF.

The genes are TRBV6-4 and TRBJ1-2; no clear D gene. The CDR3 runs to 13 residues. Looked up from germline, CDR1 is MRHNA and CDR2 is SNTAGT. V gave up 6 bases and J gave up 4 bases, with 12 bases separating them. DNA for the CDR3: TGTGCCAGCAGCGAATACACGGGCTATGGCTACACCTTC. This codes for CASSEYTGYGYTF.

The chain employs TRBV28 and TRBJ2-3, with D hard to call. With 8 bases removed from V and 2 bases from J, the gap between germline ends came to 8 bases. The CDR3 is made up of 12 amino acids. The germline V gene encodes CDR1 MDHEN and CDR2 SYDVKM. The chain's CDR3 is CASFSSTDTQYF. The CDR3, as DNA: TGTGCCAGCTTCAGTTCCACAGATACGCAGTATTTT.

J is TRBJ1-2 and V is TRBV6-5, with TRBD1 as a possible D gene (6 bases). Per the germline V gene, CDR1 is MNHEY and CDR2 is SVGAGI. The CDR3 totals 14 residues. Trimming removed 6 bases from V and 2 bases from J, with 13 bases in between. In DNA form, the CDR3 reads TGTGCCAGCAGCCATCAGGGGCAGAACTATGGCTACACCTTC. Its protein product is CASSHQGQNYGYTF.

This rearrangement joins TRBV5-4 to TRBJ2-5; a weak D match, TRBD1 (5 bases). The V gene's germline CDR1 is SGHNT and CDR2 YYREEE (reference sequence). There are 11 residues in the CDR3. V gave up 3 bases and J gave up 5 bases, with 5 bases separating them. CDR3 in amino acids: CASSWGETQYF. CDR3 sequence (DNA): TGTGCCAGCAGCTGGGGCGAGACCCAGTACTTC.

The chain recombines TRBV19 with TRBJ1-3; 8 positions match TRBD1. The CDR3 runs 15 residues. Trimming removed 3 bases from V and 4 bases from J; junction bases left unmatched: 5. The germline V gene encodes CDR1 LNHDA and CDR2 SQIVND (reference sequence). The CDR3 bases are TGTGCCAGTAGTATTAAGACAGGGGCCGGAAACACCATATATTTT. This codes for CASSIKTGAGNTIYF.

The rearrangement links TRBV4-2 to TRBJ1-5, with D perhaps matching TRBD1 (6 bases). Deletions cut 10 bases from V and 4 bases from J, with 20 bases between. CDR1 is LGHNA, CDR2 YNFKEQ, per germline. This CDR3 contains 15 residues. CDR3 region: CATPGGARSNQPQHF. The DNA of the CDR3 is TGTGCCACCCCGGGGGGCGCCCGTTCTAATCAGCCCCAGCATTTT.

In nucleotides, the CDR3 is TGTGCCTGGAGTAAGGGGGTGGACTATGGCTACACCTTC. This codes for CAWSKGVDYGYTF. This chain uses TRBV30 with TRBJ1-2, with D perhaps TRBD1 (6 bases). There are 13 residues in the CDR3. Germline V gene data show CDR1 as GTSNPN and CDR2 as SVGIG (reference sequence). The ends were cut back, 2 bases at V and 3 bases at J, with 10 bases in the middle.

This chain uses TRBV6-1 with TRBJ1-1; 7 positions agree with TRBD1. Germline CDR1 is MNHNS and CDR2 is SASEGT. The length of the CDR3 is 14 residues. The V segment lost 3 bases and the J segment 10 bases; nucleotides outside the gene matches: 11. The CDR3: CASSESRGKWRAFF. The CDR3 DNA reads as TGTGCCAGCAGTGAGAGCAGGGGGAAATGGCGAGCTTTCTTT.

The chain carries TRBV27 and TRBJ1-3; TRBD1 is a possible D gene (5 bases). Germline V lookup: CDR1 MNHEY, CDR2 SMNVEV (reference sequence). V was cut by 5 bases and J by 4 bases, with 12 bases left in between. The CDR3 is made up of 14 amino acids. CDR3 DNA sequence: TGTGCCAGCAGTCGGGAGGGGCGAGGAAACACCATATATTTT. This gives the protein CASSREGRGNTIYF.

CDR3 sequence reads: CASSRLEGGRLYNSPLHF. As DNA, the CDR3 is TGTGCCAGCAGTCGGCTTGAAGGGGGCCGCCTATATAATTCACCCCTCCACTTT. V and J are TRBV28 and TRBJ1-6, with 7 nucleotides matching TRBD1. The CDR3 runs 18 residues. CDR1 and CDR2 from the germline V gene are MDHEN and SYDVKM. Trimming removed 5 bases from V and 4 bases from J; junction bases left unmatched: 14. The entire variable domain, with the rest obtained from reference TRBV28 and TRBJ1-6, is as follows: DVKVTQSSRYLVKRTGEKVFLECVQDMDHENMFWYRQDPGLGLRLIYFSYDVKMKEKGDIPEGYSVSREKKERFSLILESASTNQTSMYLCASSRLEGGRLYNSPLHFGNGTRLTVT.

The V gene is TRBV28, the J gene TRBJ2-6; TRBD2 might be the D (7 bases). Trimming removed 4 bases from V and 3 bases from J, with 22 bases in between. From germline, CDR1 is MDHEN and CDR2 SYDVKM. The CDR3 spans 19 residues. The CDR3 here is CASSSFTPAGAGGANVLTF. CDR3 DNA sequence: TGTGCCAGCAGTTCCTTTACCCCTGCGGGGGCCGGTGGGGCCAACGTCCTGACTTTC.

The chain links TRBV4-1 to TRBJ2-1; 9 bases map to TRBD1. V was clipped by 2 bases and J by 4 bases; unmatched bases: 3. This CDR3 is built from 15 residues. Germline values: CDR1 MGHRA, CDR2 YSYEKL. CDR3 loop: CASSQSGTGYNEQFF. CDR3 nucleotides: TGCGCCAGCAGCCAATCCGGGACAGGGTACAATGAGCAGTTCTTC.

The chain has TRBV4-2 and TRBJ1-1; perhaps TRBD1 as D (5 bases). V dropped 4 bases and J dropped 4 bases, with 19 bases sitting between them. The V gene's germline CDR1 is LGHNA and CDR2 YNFKEQ. This CDR3 is 16 amino acids long. The CDR3 bases are TGTGCCAGCAGCCTCTCGTCAACAGGAAGGGGCACTGAAGCTTTCTTT. Translating gives CASSLSSTGRGTEAFF.

The chain combines TRBV3-1 (or the pseudogene TRBV3-2) with TRBJ2-7; possibly TRBD2 for D (5 bases). The germline V and J ends were trimmed by 2 bases and 7 bases, with 15 bases remaining between them. From germline, CDR1 is LGHDT and CDR2 YNNKEL (reference sequence). This CDR3 region has 14 residues. This CDR3 is CASSQIFRGEEQYF. CDR3 in DNA: TGTGCCAGCAGCCAAATTTTTCGGGGTGAAGAGCAGTACTTC.

This clone occurred a few times. The chain uses TRBV5-4 and TRBJ1-2; 7 bases align to TRBD1. After removal of 3 bases from V and 2 bases from J, the junction contained 13 bases not matched to a gene. The CDR3 covers 17 residues. Germline assignment: CDR1 SGHNT and CDR2 YYREEE (reference sequence). CDR3: CASSSRADRERNYGYTF. CDR3 sequence (DNA): TGTGCCAGCAGCTCAAGGGCTGACAGGGAAAGAAACTATGGCTACACCTTC.